This T cell receptor (beta chain) was obtained from a study of regulatory T cells in long-lasting Graves disease. Libraries of TCR beta came from iRepertoire HTBI primers plus Arm-PCR of CDR3 regions. TCRdb fed the multiplex PCR reads into MiXCR, producing one record per CDR3 protein. The sample has around 400,000 distinct CDR3 sequences, roughly 12% seen once. Losses at the gene ends were 7 bases for V and 2 bases for J; bases not matched to a gene: 13. The CDR3 covers 16 residues. This clonotype was recorded at least ten times. Indicated time point: newly diagnosed GD, antithyroid drugs for less than 3 months. Following extraction of RNA from PBMCs, that RNA was used to make the TCR library. The data also belong to a second study, concerning T cells in Graves' hyperthyroidism and ophthalmopathy.

The material was peripheral blood mononuclear cells (PBMCs), obtained at new diagnosis, from a patient treated with antithyroid drugs. The chain links TRBV12-3 or TRBV12-4 to TRBJ2-5; 7 nucleotides match TRBD2. This sequence was found in a woman aged 18-29 years with Graves disease. Here the CDR3 DNA reads TGTGCCAGCACCCCCCTCCAATTTAGCGGGCAAGAGACCCAGTACTTC. Translated, it gives CASTPLQFSGQETQYF.